Sequencing of this T cell receptor (beta chain) was carried out in a study of blood T cells in healthy people across ages. Whole-study results and caveats: The recorded TCR beta diversity per million T cells decreased in a roughly linear manner with age. Unknown donor CMV status possibly confounded expanded clonotype changes.

Isolation per sample recovered at least 7 million PBMCs. Using a J-beta primer mix together with a sample-barcoded 5' primer, a second PCR was run for roughly 7 to 11 cycles. Using its own MiXCR run on the 5' RACE reads, TCRdb lists one record per CDR3 protein. The table lists approximately 800,000 distinct CDR3 sequences, about 37% of them singletons. This CDR3 region has 15 residues. About this clonotype: What it recognizes is unknown.

The TCR was taken from a young man in good health. The material sequenced was blood. The chain is built from TRBV12-3 or TRBV12-4 and TRBJ2-7; the D call may be TRBD1 or TRBD2 (6 bases each). The J call is in doubt because the DNA end fits TRBJ2-5 better. DNA of the CDR3: TGTGCCAGCAGAGACCGGGGGCAGGGACCAGAGACCCAGTACTTC. Protein sequence: CASRDRGQGPETQYF.